There are many counts of the clone carrying this TCR beta chain. What it recognizes is unknown. Both TRBC1 and TRBC2 were covered by a beta constant-region primer of two equimolar oligonucleotides. Four rounds of PCR amplified the ligated cDNA using nested alpha and beta constant-region primers plus SP2. Each CDR3 protein is one row after TCRdb ran MiXCR on the UMI-ligation and nested PCR reads. The sample yields roughly 100,000 distinct CDR3 sequences, about 14% seen once. Germline V gene lookup returns CDR1 MNHEY and CDR2 SMNVEV (reference sequence). The CDR3 sequence is 15 residues long. Trimming cost V 6 bases and J 5 bases, with 20 bases left between them. The data belong to a study of naive and memory T cell subsets. Broader study findings: Over 95% of naive TCR sequences appeared only once after error correction, unlike memory subsets. Especially in CD8 cells, naive repertoires contained a few larger clonotypes, possibly CD45RA-re-expressing memory cells.

What was sequenced was naive CD8+ T cells from blood. The rearrangement joins TRBV27 to TRBJ2-7; unclear D gene. The TCR originated in a human donor in good health. The CDR3 DNA is TGTGCCAGCAGACAGCTCCAGTCCTTTAAGGACGAGCAGTACTTC. Protein: CASRQLQSFKDEQYF.